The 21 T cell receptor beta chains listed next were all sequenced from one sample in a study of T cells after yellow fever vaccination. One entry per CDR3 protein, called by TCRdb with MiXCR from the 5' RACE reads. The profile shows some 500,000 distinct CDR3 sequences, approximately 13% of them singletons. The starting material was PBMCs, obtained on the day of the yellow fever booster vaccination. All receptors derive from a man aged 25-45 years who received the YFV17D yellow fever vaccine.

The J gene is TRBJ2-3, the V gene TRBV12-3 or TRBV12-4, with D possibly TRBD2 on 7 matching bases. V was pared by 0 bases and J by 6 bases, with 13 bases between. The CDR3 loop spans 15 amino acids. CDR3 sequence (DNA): TGTGCCAGCAGTTTAGCCGGGGGGCTGGGCGATACGCAGTATTTT. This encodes CASSLAGGLGDTQYF.

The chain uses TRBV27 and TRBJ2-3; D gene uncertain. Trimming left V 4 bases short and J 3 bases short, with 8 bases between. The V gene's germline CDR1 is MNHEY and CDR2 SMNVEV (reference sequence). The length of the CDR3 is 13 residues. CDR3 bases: TGTGCCAGCAGTTCCTTAGCTACAGATACGCAGTATTTT. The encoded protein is CASSSLATDTQYF.

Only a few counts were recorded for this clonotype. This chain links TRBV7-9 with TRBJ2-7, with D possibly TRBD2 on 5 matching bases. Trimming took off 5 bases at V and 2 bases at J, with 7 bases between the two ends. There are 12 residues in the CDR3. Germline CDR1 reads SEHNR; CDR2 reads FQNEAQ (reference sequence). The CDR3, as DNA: TGTGCCAGCAGCACGCGGGCCTACGAGCAGTACTTC. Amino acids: CASSTRAYEQYF.

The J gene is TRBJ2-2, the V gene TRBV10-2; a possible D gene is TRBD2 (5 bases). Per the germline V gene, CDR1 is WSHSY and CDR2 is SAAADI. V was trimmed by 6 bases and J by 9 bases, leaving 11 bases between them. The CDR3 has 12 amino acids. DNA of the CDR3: TGCGCCAGCAGCCCGGACTCCCGGGAGCTGTTTTTT. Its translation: CASSPDSRELFF.

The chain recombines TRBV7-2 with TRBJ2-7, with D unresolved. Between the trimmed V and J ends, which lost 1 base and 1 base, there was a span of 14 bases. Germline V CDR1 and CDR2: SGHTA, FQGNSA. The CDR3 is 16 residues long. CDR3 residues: CASSLGSALRSYEQYF. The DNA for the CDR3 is TGTGCCAGCAGCTTAGGCTCGGCCCTGAGGTCCTACGAGCAGTACTTC.

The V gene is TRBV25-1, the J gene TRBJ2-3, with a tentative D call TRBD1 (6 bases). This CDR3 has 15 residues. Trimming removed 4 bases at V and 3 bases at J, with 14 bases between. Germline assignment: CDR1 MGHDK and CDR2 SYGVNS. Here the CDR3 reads CASSVQGIGTDTQYF. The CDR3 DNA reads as TGTGCCAGCAGTGTTCAGGGGATTGGGACAGATACGCAGTATTTT.

The chain's CDR3 is CATSIQGQVELGANVLTF. CDR3 DNA sequence: TGTGCCACCTCCATCCAAGGACAGGTAGAGCTCGGGGCCAACGTCCTGACTTTC. The chain combines TRBV3-1 with TRBJ2-6, with 7 bases that match TRBD1. V was clipped by 10 bases and J by 4 bases; unmatched bases: 19. Germline CDR1 is LGHDT and CDR2 is YNNKEL (reference sequence). The CDR3 contains 18 residues.

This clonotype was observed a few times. CDR3 bases: TGTGCCAGCAGCACGGGACTAGCGGGAAACCAGTTCTTC. Its protein product is CASSTGLAGNQFF. V and J are TRBV7-3 and TRBJ2-1; TRBD2 aligns across 13 bases. The germline V gene has CDR1 SGHTA and CDR2 FQGTGA. V shed 5 bases, J shed 13 bases, and the junction held 5 bases outside the gene matches. The CDR3 length is 13 residues.

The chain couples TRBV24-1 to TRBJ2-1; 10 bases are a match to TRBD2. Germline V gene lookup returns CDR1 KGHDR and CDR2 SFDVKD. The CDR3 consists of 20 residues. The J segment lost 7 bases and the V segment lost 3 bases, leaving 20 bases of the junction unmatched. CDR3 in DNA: TGTGCCACCAGTGATCCGGCTAGCGGGAGCGACGGGGTGCTAGGAAATGAGCAGTTCTTC. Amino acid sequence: CATSDPASGSDGVLGNEQFF.

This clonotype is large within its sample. The chain's CDR3 is CSVEGTQETQYF. The DNA of the CDR3 is TGCAGCGTTGAAGGCACCCAAGAGACCCAGTACTTC. The V call is TRBV29-1, the J call TRBJ2-5, with D unresolved. The CDR3 contains 12 residues. CDR1 SQVTM and CDR2 ANQGSEA come from the germline V gene. The ends were cut back, 1 base at V and 1 base at J, with 4 bases in the middle.

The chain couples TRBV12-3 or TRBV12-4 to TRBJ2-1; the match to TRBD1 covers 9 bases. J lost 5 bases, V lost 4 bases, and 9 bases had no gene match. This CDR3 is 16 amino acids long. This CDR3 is CASSWAGTGTHNEQFF. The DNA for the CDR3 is TGTGCCAGCAGTTGGGCCGGGACAGGGACCCACAATGAGCAGTTCTTC.

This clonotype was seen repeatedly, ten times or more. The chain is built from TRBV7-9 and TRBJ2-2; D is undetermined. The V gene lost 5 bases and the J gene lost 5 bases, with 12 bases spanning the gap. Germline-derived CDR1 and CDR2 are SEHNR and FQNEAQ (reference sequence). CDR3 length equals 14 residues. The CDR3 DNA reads TGTGCCAGCAGCCCGTACCTTCGGACCGGGGAGCTGTTTTTT. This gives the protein CASSPYLRTGELFF.

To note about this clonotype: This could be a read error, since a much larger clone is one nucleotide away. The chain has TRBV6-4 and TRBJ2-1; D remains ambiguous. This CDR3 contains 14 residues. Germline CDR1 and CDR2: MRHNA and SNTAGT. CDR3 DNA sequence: TGTACCAGCAGTGTAGACTCCTCTTACAATGAGCAGTTCTTC. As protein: CTSSVDSSYNEQFF.

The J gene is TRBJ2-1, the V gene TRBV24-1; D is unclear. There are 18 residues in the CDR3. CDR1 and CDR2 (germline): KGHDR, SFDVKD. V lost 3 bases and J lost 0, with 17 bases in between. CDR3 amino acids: CATSDPGSELNSYNEQFF. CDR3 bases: TGTGCCACCAGTGATCCCGGTAGTGAGCTAAACTCCTACAATGAGCAGTTCTTC.

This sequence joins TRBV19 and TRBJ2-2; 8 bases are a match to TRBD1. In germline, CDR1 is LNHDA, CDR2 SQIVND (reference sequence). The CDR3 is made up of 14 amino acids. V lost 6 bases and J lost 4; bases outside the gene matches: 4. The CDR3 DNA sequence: TGTGCCAGTAGGGACAGGGCCGTCACCGGGGAGCTGTTTTTT. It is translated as CASRDRAVTGELFF.

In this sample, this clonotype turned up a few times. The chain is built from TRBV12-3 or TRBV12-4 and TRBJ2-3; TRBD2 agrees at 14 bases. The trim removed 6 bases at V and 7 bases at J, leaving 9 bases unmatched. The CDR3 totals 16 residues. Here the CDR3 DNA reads TGTGCCAGCAGGCTACCGGGACTAGCGGGAGTATATACGCAGTATTTT. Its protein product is CASRLPGLAGVYTQYF.

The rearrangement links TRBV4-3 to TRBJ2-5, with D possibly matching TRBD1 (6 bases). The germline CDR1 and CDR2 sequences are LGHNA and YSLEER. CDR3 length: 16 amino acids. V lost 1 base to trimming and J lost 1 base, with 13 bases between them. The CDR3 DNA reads TGCGCCAGCAGCCAAGTATTACGCAGGGGCCAAGAGACCCAGTACTTC. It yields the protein CASSQVLRRGQETQYF.

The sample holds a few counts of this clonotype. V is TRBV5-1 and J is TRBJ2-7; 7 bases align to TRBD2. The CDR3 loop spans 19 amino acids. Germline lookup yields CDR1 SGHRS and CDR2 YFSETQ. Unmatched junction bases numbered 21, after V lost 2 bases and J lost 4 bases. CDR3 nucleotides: TGCGCCAGCAGCTTAACTCTCCCTAGCGGCCCAGCCGGGACTTACGAGCAGTACTTC. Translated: CASSLTLPSGPAGTYEQYF.

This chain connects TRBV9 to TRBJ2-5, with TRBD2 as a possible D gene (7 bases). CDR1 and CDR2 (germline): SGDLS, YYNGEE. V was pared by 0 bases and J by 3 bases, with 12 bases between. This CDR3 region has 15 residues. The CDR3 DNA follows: TGTGCCAGCAGCGTAGGGGGGGGCTCTAAAGAGACCCAGTACTTC. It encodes CASSVGGGSKETQYF.

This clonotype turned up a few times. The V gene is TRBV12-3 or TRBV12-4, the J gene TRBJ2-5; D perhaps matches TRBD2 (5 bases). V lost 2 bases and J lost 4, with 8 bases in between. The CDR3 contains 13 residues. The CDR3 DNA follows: TGTGCCAGCAGTTTACTTCGGGGAGAGACCCAGTACTTC. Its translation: CASSLLRGETQYF.

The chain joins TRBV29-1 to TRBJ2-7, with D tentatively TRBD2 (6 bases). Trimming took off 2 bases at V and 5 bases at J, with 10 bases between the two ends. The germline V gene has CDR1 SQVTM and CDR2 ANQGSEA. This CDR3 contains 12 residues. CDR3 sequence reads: CSVERGRNEQYF. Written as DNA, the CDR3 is TGCAGCGTTGAACGGGGGAGGAACGAGCAGTACTTC.